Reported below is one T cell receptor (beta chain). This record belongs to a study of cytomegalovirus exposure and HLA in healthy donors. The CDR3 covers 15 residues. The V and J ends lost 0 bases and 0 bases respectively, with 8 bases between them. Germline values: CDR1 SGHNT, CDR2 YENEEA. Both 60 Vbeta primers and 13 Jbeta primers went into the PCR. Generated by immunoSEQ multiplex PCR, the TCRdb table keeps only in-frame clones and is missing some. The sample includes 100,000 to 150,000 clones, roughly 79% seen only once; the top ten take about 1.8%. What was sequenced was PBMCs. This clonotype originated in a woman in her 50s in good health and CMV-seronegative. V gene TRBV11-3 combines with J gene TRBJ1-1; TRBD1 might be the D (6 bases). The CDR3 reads CASSLDQGMNTEAFF. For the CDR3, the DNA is TGTGCCAGCAGCTTAGATCAGGGGATGAACACTGAAGCTTTCTTT.